Listed below are T cell receptor beta chains from one sample, sequenced in a study of vaccination and CD4 T cells after COVID-19. A single record per CDR3 protein comes from TCRdb applying MiXCR to the PCR reads. The sample yields around 25,000 distinct CDR3 sequences, roughly 40% seen once. Their antigen targets remain unknown. The sequencing input was CD4+ T cells from blood, cultured in vitro. The receptors here all came from a human donor who had recovered from COVID-19. Both conserved end residues are part of each CDR3. D genes are given only for firm matches. The size field is filled for only some rows; it gives once, few, many or a size class.

CDR3aa	CDR3nt	d_gene	j_gene	abundance	v_gene
CASSHAGKSSYNSPLHF	TGTGCCAGCAGTCACGCCGGAAAAAGCTCCTATAATTCACCCCTCCACTTT	-	TRBJ1-6	-	TRBV28
CASSYASGRAFF	TGTGCCAGCAGTTATGCGTCAGGCCGCGCTTTCTTT	-	TRBJ1-1	few	TRBV6-2/TRBV6-3
CASSPWTGGVTEAFF	TGTGCCAGTAGTCCATGGACAGGGGGTGTGACTGAAGCTTTCTTT	TRBD1	TRBJ1-1	few	TRBV19
CASSPPHQGTEAFF	TGTGCCAGCTCACCCCCCCACCAGGGGACTGAAGCTTTCTTT	-	TRBJ1-1	-	TRBV18
CSASPGGDRETQYF	TGCAGTGCTAGTCCCGGCGGGGACCGAGAGACCCAGTACTTC	-	TRBJ2-5	-	TRBV20-1
CASSLEVQNYGYTF	TGTGCCAGCAGCTTAGAGGTCCAAAACTATGGCTACACCTTC	-	TRBJ1-2	-	TRBV7-2
CASSPRAYNEQFF	TGTGCCAGCAGCCCGAGGGCCTACAATGAGCAGTTCTTC	-	TRBJ2-1	-	TRBV7-9
CASTKGGNYGYTF	TGTGCCAGCACAAAAGGGGGTAACTATGGCTACACCTTC	-	TRBJ1-2	-	TRBV6-1
CASSSDGNTEAFF	TGCGCCAGCAGCTCGGACGGGAACACTGAAGCTTTCTTT	-	TRBJ1-1	few	TRBV5-1
CASSADPRVSQPQHF	TGTGCCAGCAGTGCGGACCCTAGGGTTAGTCAGCCCCAGCATTTT	-	TRBJ1-5	-	TRBV28
CATSPGVWSNQPQHF	TGTGCCACCTCCCCGGGGGTGTGGAGCAATCAGCCCCAGCATTTT	-	TRBJ1-5	few	TRBV6-1
CASAERWSLNYGYTF	TGTGCCAGCGCAGAAAGGTGGAGCCTTAACTATGGCTACACCTTC	-	TRBJ1-2	-	TRBV4-2
CASSQETGFYTDTQYF	TGCGCCAGCAGCCAAGAGACGGGGTTTTACACAGATACGCAGTATTTT	-	TRBJ2-3	-	TRBV4-1
CSAPTDGSYSNQPQHF	TGCAGTGCCCCGACGGACGGCTCCTATAGCAATCAGCCCCAGCATTTT	-	TRBJ1-5	-	TRBV20-1
CASSETRSREAFF	TGTGCCAGCAGTGAAACAAGGTCGCGAGAAGCTTTCTTT	-	TRBJ1-1	few	TRBV6-1
CASSHRDLTGNEQFF	TGTGCCAGCAGCCACCGGGACTTGACGGGCAATGAGCAGTTCTTC	-	TRBJ2-1	-	TRBV5-4
CASSLIQGAVYEQYF	TGTGCCAGCAGCTTAATACAGGGGGCGGTGTACGAGCAGTACTTC	TRBD1	TRBJ2-7	few	TRBV11-2
CASSREGFDYGYTF	TGTGCCAGCAGCCGAGAGGGCTTCGATTATGGCTACACCTTC	-	TRBJ1-2	few	TRBV7-9
CASSEQRDLAYEQYF	TGTGCCAGCAGCGAGCAGCGGGATCTGGCCTACGAGCAGTACTTC	TRBD2	TRBJ2-7	few	TRBV11-2
CASSLEGNGYTF	TGTGCCAGCAGCTTAGAAGGGAATGGCTACACCTTC	-	TRBJ1-2	few	TRBV7-2
CASSLAGTGGANNYEQYF	TGTGCCAGTAGTCTCGCCGGGACAGGGGGCGCCAACAACTACGAGCAGTACTTC	TRBD1	TRBJ2-7	few	TRBV19
CASSLGQGGSSPLHF	TGCGCCAGCAGCTTGGGACAGGGGGGAAGTTCACCCCTCCACTTT	TRBD1	TRBJ1-6	few	TRBV5-1
CASSGRGTNFNEQFF	TGTGCCAGCAGCGGAAGGGGGACTAACTTCAATGAGCAGTTCTTC	-	TRBJ2-1	-	TRBV7-8
CSARDGDSQYF	TGCAGTGCTAGAGATGGGGACAGCCAGTACTTC	TRBD1	TRBJ2-7	-	TRBV20-1
CASRLGPAKNIQYF	TGTGCCAGCAGACTAGGCCCAGCCAAAAACATTCAGTACTTC	-	TRBJ2-4	-	TRBV6-1
CASSPVTGGARDTQYF	TGTGCCAGCAGCCCTGTGACAGGGGGAGCAAGAGATACGCAGTATTTT	TRBD1	TRBJ2-3	-	TRBV7-3
CASSVGGTGGGCNQPQHF	TGTGCCAGCAGCGTAGGCGGGACAGGGGGCGGGTGTAATCAGCCCCAGCATTTT	TRBD1	TRBJ1-5	-	TRBV9
CSAGTGVNTGELFF	TGCAGTGCTGGGACAGGGGTGAACACCGGGGAGCTGTTTTTT	TRBD1	TRBJ2-2	few	TRBV20-1
CASSSGGAGNYEQYF	TGCGCCAGCAGCTCGGGCGGTGCAGGGAACTACGAGCAGTACTTC	-	TRBJ2-7	-	TRBV5-1
CASSSLAGAFTDTQYF	TGTGCCAGCAGCTCCCTAGCGGGGGCCTTCACAGATACGCAGTATTTT	TRBD2	TRBJ2-3	few	TRBV7-3
CSALGTGMDQPQHF	TGCAGTGCTTTAGGGACAGGGATGGATCAGCCCCAGCATTTT	TRBD1	TRBJ1-5	-	TRBV20-1
CASSPHTGSPLHF	TGTGCCAGCAGCCCCCACACGGGTTCACCCCTCCACTTT	-	TRBJ1-6	-	TRBV9
CASSYSLDTGYTF	TGTGCCAGCAGTTACTCTCTTGACACTGGCTACACCTTC	-	TRBJ1-2	few	TRBV6-2/TRBV6-3
CASSQDVGGTIYF	TGCGCCAGCAGCCAAGATGTAGGGGGCACCATATATTTT	-	TRBJ1-3	-	TRBV4-1
CSAGARGQGLFKAFF	TGCAGTGCTGGCGCCAGGGGACAGGGGTTGTTTAAGGCTTTCTTT	TRBD1	TRBJ1-1	few	TRBV20-1
CASSSFFHGRSYEQYF	TGTGCCAGCAGTTCCTTCTTTCACGGGAGATCCTACGAGCAGTACTTC	-	TRBJ2-7	-	TRBV6-5
CSIGGNTEAFF	TGCAGTATAGGGGGGAACACTGAAGCTTTCTTT	-	TRBJ1-1	-	TRBV29-1
CASSRNLGSNSPLHF	TGTGCCAGCAGCCGGAACTTGGGTAGTAATTCACCCCTCCACTTT	-	TRBJ1-6	-	TRBV5-4
CASKGGVGTEAFF	TGTGCCAGCAAAGGGGGGGTAGGGACTGAAGCTTTCTTT	-	TRBJ1-1	-	TRBV2
CASSPPTGANGYTF	TGTGCCAGCAGCCCCCCTACAGGGGCCAATGGCTACACCTTC	TRBD1	TRBJ1-2	-	TRBV4-2
CASSLRGGEETQYF	TGTGCCAGCAGCCTCCGGGGCGGGGAGGAGACCCAGTACTTC	-	TRBJ2-5	-	TRBV7-3
CASNRQGANEQYF	TGTGCCAGCAATAGACAGGGGGCGAACGAGCAGTACTTC	TRBD1	TRBJ2-7	-	TRBV2
CASATWVSWAWTEAFF	TGTGCCAGCGCCACATGGGTCTCCTGGGCTTGGACTGAAGCTTTCTTT	-	TRBJ1-1	-	TRBV27
CASSFLGRLDYGYTF	TGTGCCAGCAGCTTCTTGGGTCGCCTGGACTATGGCTACACCTTC	-	TRBJ1-2	few	TRBV7-2
CASTEQVSGTEAFF	TGTGCCAGCACCGAACAGGTATCGGGCACTGAAGCTTTCTTT	-	TRBJ1-1	few	TRBV6-1
CASRKWGNTGELFF	TGTGCCAGTCGAAAGTGGGGGAACACCGGGGAGCTGTTTTTT	-	TRBJ2-2	-	TRBV7-9
CAISDGTRSSYNEQFF	TGTGCCATCAGTGATGGGACTCGCAGCTCCTACAATGAGCAGTTCTTC	-	TRBJ2-1	-	TRBV10-3
CASSSAGRNTGELFF	TGCGCCAGCAGCTCGGCAGGGAGAAACACCGGGGAGCTGTTTTTT	-	TRBJ2-2	-	TRBV5-1
CAGTRPSGANVLTF	TGTGCCGGGACAAGACCTTCTGGGGCCAACGTCCTGACTTTC	-	TRBJ2-6	-	TRBV7-9
CASRETGGGYNEQFF	TGTGCCAGCAGGGAGACAGGGGGGGGGTACAATGAGCAGTTCTTC	TRBD1	TRBJ2-1	-	TRBV6-1
CASSRDGEAFF	TGTGCCAGCAGCCGGGACGGTGAAGCTTTCTTT	-	TRBJ1-1	-	TRBV21-1
CASSPPPRGGAEQFF	TGTGCCAGCAGTCCCCCCCCGAGGGGGGGTGCTGAGCAGTTCTTC	-	TRBJ2-1	-	TRBV27
CASRLRESNQPQHF	TGTGCCAGCAGGTTAAGGGAATCCAATCAGCCCCAGCATTTT	-	TRBJ1-5	few	TRBV27
CASSSYGSLQFF	TGTGCCAGCAGTTCCTACGGGAGTCTGCAGTTCTTC	-	TRBJ2-1	-	TRBV6-5
CASSLLAGTYNEQFF	TGTGCCAGCAGCTTACTAGCGGGGACCTACAATGAGCAGTTCTTC	TRBD2	TRBJ2-1	-	TRBV11-3